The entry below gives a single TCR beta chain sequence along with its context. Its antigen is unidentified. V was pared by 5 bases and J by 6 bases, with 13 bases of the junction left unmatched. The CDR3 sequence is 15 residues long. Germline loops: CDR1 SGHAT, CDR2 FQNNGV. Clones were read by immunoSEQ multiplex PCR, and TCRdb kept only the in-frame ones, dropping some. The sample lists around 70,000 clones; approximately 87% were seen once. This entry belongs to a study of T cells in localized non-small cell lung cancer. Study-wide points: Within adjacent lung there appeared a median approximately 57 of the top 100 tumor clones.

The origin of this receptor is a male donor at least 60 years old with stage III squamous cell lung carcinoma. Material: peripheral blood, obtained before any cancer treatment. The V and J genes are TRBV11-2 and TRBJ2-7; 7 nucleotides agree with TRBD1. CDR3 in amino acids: CASSPYGQGVGEQYF. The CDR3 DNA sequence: TGTGCCAGCAGCCCTTACGGGCAGGGGGTCGGCGAGCAGTACTTC.